This T cell receptor beta chain was sequenced for a study of relationships among human T cell subsets. This clonotype was seen more than once but under ten times. The antigen remains unidentified. Findings and limits, study-wide: Clones with over 100 reads held over 60% of CD8+ cytotoxic sequences.

TCR alpha and beta CDR3s were amplified from mRNA by semiquantitative ARM-PCR. Exponential amplification used communal superprimers after tagged nested gene-specific primers in ARM-PCR. First-round products served as template after exonuclease removal of nested primers. TCRdb re-derived calls from the multiplex PCR reads in MiXCR, one entry per CDR3 protein. The sample holds fewer than 2,500 distinct CDR3 sequences, roughly 37% seen once. The germline gives CDR1 SGHAT, CDR2 FQNNGV. This CDR3 spans 16 amino acids. V trimming: 4 bases; J trimming: 3 bases; junction bases outside the gene matches: 6. The genes are TRBV11-2 and TRBJ2-5; 12 nucleotides agree with TRBD1. This clonotype was sampled from a man between 40 and 49 years old in good health. The specimen was activated T cells sorted from blood. The sample's subset: CD45RA-RO-CD69+ activated T cells. The CDR3 nucleotides read TGTGCCAGCAGCTGGGGGGACAGGGGGCAGGAAGAGACCCAGTACTTC. This translates into CASSWGDRGQEETQYF. Full variable domain (missing parts from reference TRBV11-2 and TRBJ2-5): EAGVAQSPRYKIIEKRQSVAFWCNPISGHATLYWYQQILGQGPKLLIQFQNNGVVDDSQLPKDRFSAERLKGVDSTLKIQPAKLEDSAVYLCASSWGDRGQEETQYFGPGTRLLVL.